Detailed here is one T cell receptor (beta chain). This CDR3 has 16 amino acids. CDR1 is SGHRS, CDR2 YFSETQ, per germline. After removal of 0 bases from V and 4 bases from J, the junction contained 6 bases not matched to a gene. This specimen belongs to a study of long-term antiretroviral therapy in people with HIV. Samples were assayed with immunoSEQ v3.0 at survey level. Repertoires were generated with immunoSEQ multiplex PCR, while TCRdb's copy carries only in-frame clones and drops some. The sample has fewer than 25,000 clones; 80% to 90% are singletons. This clonotype was sampled from a man younger than 35 with HIV. The chain carries TRBV5-1 and TRBJ1-4; the match to TRBD1 covers 7 bases. The input for sequencing was unsorted PBMCs, taken 0.1 years before starting antiretroviral therapy. The CDR3 region is CASSLAGTALNEKLFF. CDR3 nucleotide sequence: TGCGCCAGCAGCTTGGCCGGGACAGCCCTTAATGAAAAACTGTTTTTT. The full variable domain, with the rest looked up from reference TRBV5-1 and TRBJ1-4, is KAGVTQTPRYLIKTRGQQVTLSCSPISGHRSVSWYQQTPGQGLQFLFEYFSETQRNKGNFPGRFSGRQFSNSRSEMNVSTLELGDSALYLCASSLAGTALNEKLFFGSGTQLSVL.